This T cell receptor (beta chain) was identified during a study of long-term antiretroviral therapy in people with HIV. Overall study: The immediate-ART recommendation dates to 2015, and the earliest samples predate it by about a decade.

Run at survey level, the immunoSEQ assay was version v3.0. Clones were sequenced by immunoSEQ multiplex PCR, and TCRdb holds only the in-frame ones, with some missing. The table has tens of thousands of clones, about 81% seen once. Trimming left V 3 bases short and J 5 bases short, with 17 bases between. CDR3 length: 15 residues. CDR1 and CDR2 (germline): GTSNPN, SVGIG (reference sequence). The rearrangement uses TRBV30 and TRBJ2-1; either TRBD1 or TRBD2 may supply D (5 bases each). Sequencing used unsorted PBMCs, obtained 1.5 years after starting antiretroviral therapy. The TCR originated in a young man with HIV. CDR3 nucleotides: TGTGCCTGGAGCTTGGTGGACCGGGACGACAATGAGCAGTTCTTC. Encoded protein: CAWSLVDRDDNEQFF.